What follows is one T cell receptor beta chain and its context. The antigen is unknown. The entry originates in a study of OX40 agonist ivuxolimab in advanced cancers. On the study more broadly: Of mixed ages from about 23 to 79 and averaging about 56 years, the group was approximately 80% male. The study reported partial responses in three patients: one hepatocellular carcinoma, two cutaneous melanoma.

Findings of the study overall: Clonal expansion was seen in CD4+ and CD8+ blood T cells by week 6 at 0.1 to 3.0 mg/kg.

The V end was cut by 1 base, the J end by 9 bases, with 10 bases between. Germline values: CDR1 SGHDN, CDR2 FVKESK. There are 13 residues in the CDR3. Here immunoSEQ multiplex PCR was the method, and the copy in TCRdb shows in-frame clones only, minus some. The sample consists of roughly 70,000 clones, 80% to 90% of them appearing once. The genes are TRBV14 and TRBJ2-1; D call uncertain. The receptor's source is an adult with an advanced solid tumor such as melanoma, head and neck, liver or kidney cancer. Sequenced here: CD4+ or CD8+ T cells sorted from blood, sampled in a trial of the OX40 agonist ivuxolimab. The CDR3 nucleotides are TGTGCCAGCAGCCAAGCTAGTTTCGCTGAGCAGTTCTTC. Its translation: CASSQASFAEQFF.